This paragraph reports one T cell receptor (beta chain). These data belong to a study of CD8 T cells in Susac syndrome. An amount of RNA that ranged from 0.5 to 1 ug was reverse transcribed with random hexamers. TCRdb re-called the immunoSEQ multiplex PCR reads through MiXCR, storing one row per CDR3 protein. Of about 73,000 distinct CDR3 sequences in the sample, just under 95% were seen once. This CDR3 is 13 amino acids long. The V end was cut by 8 bases, the J end by 5 bases, with 13 bases between. CDR1 and CDR2 from the germline V gene are PRHDT and FYEKMQ (reference sequence). The chain carries TRBV13 and TRBJ2-1; perhaps D is TRBD1 or TRBD2 (6 bases each). The TCR originated in a human donor with multiple sclerosis. Sequenced input: CD8+ T cells from PBMCs. The CDR3 is CASLGGQNNEQFF. The CDR3 coding sequence is TGTGCCAGCTTGGGGGGCCAGAACAATGAGCAGTTCTTC.